One sample yielded the 24 T cell receptor beta chains listed below, sequenced in a study of T cell responses to AZD1222 COVID-19 vaccine. The data were produced by immunoSEQ multiplex PCR, yet TCRdb's version contains in-frame clones alone and is incomplete. The repertoire has roughly 54,000 clones, roughly nine tenths of them found once; the top ten carry roughly 15%. The material sequenced was peripheral blood, taken 28 days after the second AZD1222 dose. These receptors were taken from an adult who received the AZD1222 COVID-19 vaccine.

This clone came up many times. V is TRBV25-1 and J is TRBJ2-7; 9 bases agree with TRBD1. With V trimmed by 2 bases and J by 12 bases, 2 bases remained unmatched. Germline V gene lookup returns CDR1 MGHDK and CDR2 SYGVNS. This CDR3 is 11 amino acids long. The CDR3 loop is CASSEGTGTYF. The DNA for the CDR3 is TGTGCCAGCAGTGAAGGGACAGGGACGTACTTC.

The V gene is TRBV30, the J gene TRBJ2-5; 12 positions match TRBD2. This CDR3 spans 13 amino acids. V was clipped by 3 bases and J by 9 bases; unmatched bases: 5. Germline CDR1 and CDR2: GTSNPN and SVGIG (reference sequence). The CDR3 bases are TGTGCCTGGAGCCTAGCGGGAGGGACGGCCCAGTACTTC. Encoded protein: CAWSLAGGTAQYF.

This rearrangement joins TRBV30 to TRBJ1-1; D is unclear. Between the trimmed V and J ends, which lost 6 bases and 5 bases, there was a span of 13 bases. This CDR3 is built from 12 residues. Germline CDR1 reads GTSNPN; CDR2 reads SVGIG (reference sequence). CDR3 region: CACRPRVTEAFF. The DNA for the CDR3 is TGTGCCTGTCGACCTAGGGTTACTGAAGCTTTCTTT.

The chain links TRBV30 to TRBJ1-4; D is possibly TRBD1 (6 bases). The CDR3 has 14 residues. V shed 3 bases and J shed 5 bases, with 13 bases lying between them. Germline assignment: CDR1 GTSNPN and CDR2 SVGIG (reference sequence). The DNA of the CDR3 is TGTGCCTGGAGATCCAGGGGCAAAAATGAAAAACTGTTTTTT. This translates into CAWRSRGKNEKLFF.

This chain connects TRBV7-9 to TRBJ1-4, with 9 positions matching TRBD1. The CDR3 sequence is 14 residues long. V trimming: 5 bases; J trimming: 5 bases; junction bases outside the gene matches: 3. Germline loops: CDR1 SEHNR, CDR2 FQNEAQ (reference sequence). The CDR3 DNA reads as TGTGCCAGCAGCCCGGACAGGGGAAATGAAAAACTGTTTTTT. Encoded protein: CASSPDRGNEKLFF.

J is TRBJ1-2 and V is TRBV15; perhaps TRBD1 as D (5 bases). Looked up from germline, CDR1 is LNHNV and CDR2 is YYDKDF (reference sequence). V lost 5 bases and J lost 6, with 22 bases in between. The CDR3 consists of 16 residues. The CDR3 loop reads CATSGGGTAGVNGYTF. The CDR3 coding sequence is TGTGCCACCAGCGGAGGAGGGACGGCAGGAGTTAATGGCTACACCTTC.

J is TRBJ2-5 and V is TRBV6-5, with a weak D call TRBD2 (6 bases). V was shortened by 6 bases and J by 5 bases, with 19 bases between the two germline ends. Per the germline V gene, CDR1 is MNHEY and CDR2 is SVGAGI. This CDR3 is built from 15 residues. This CDR3 is CASREGTHDGETQYF. The CDR3 nucleotides read TGTGCCAGCAGGGAGGGGACGCATGATGGGGAGACCCAGTACTTC.

The CDR3 spells CASSLQGNTEAFF. DNA for the CDR3: TGTGCCAGCAGTTTGCAGGGGAACACTGAAGCTTTCTTT. The chain is built from TRBV6-5 and TRBJ1-1, with D possibly being TRBD1 (5 bases). V was cut by 4 bases and J by 1 base, with 7 bases left in between. This CDR3 spans 13 amino acids. CDR1 is MNHEY and CDR2 is SVGAGI in the germline V gene.

V is TRBV6-2 or TRBV6-3 and J is TRBJ2-3, with 10 bases identical to TRBD1. The CDR3 runs to 16 residues. V was pared by 0 bases and J by 4 bases, with 4 bases of the junction left unmatched. Germline-derived CDR1 and CDR2 are MNHEY and SVGEGT. The CDR3 DNA is TGTGCCAGCAGTTACTCGGGACAGGGGTTCGCAGATACGCAGTATTTT. Translating gives CASSYSGQGFADTQYF.

The chain is built from TRBV18 and TRBJ2-7, with TRBD2 matching over 9 bases. Looked up from germline, CDR1 is KGHSH and CDR2 is LQKENI. The CDR3 contains 16 residues. The trim removed 5 bases at V and 9 bases at J, leaving 17 bases unmatched. The DNA of the CDR3 is TGTGCCAGCTCAGCAAATCCGGGACTAGCAGGGTCGGTGCAGTACTTC. It specifies CASSANPGLAGSVQYF.

The rearrangement links TRBV11-2 to TRBJ2-2; 8 bases align to TRBD2. The trim removed 0 bases at V and 7 bases at J, leaving 4 bases unmatched. Germline V lookup: CDR1 SGHAT, CDR2 FQNNGV. This CDR3 is 15 amino acids long. The CDR3 DNA reads as TGTGCCAGCAGCTTAGAAAGGACTAGCAGCGGGGAGCTGTTTTTT. Protein sequence: CASSLERTSSGELFF.

The chain couples TRBV15 to TRBJ2-1; no clear D gene. Germline assignment: CDR1 LNHNV and CDR2 YYDKDF (reference sequence). Trimming shortened V by 0 bases and J by 5 bases, and 8 bases separated the two germline ends. The CDR3 sequence is 14 residues long. CDR3 protein: CATSRDGLDNEQFF. CDR3 bases: TGTGCCACCAGCAGAGATGGGCTAGACAATGAGCAGTTCTTC.

The chain has TRBV4-1 and TRBJ1-4, with D unclear. Trimming shortened V by 1 base and J by 0 bases, and 12 bases separated the two germline ends. The germline CDR1 and CDR2 sequences are MGHRA and YSYEKL. The CDR3 runs 17 residues. CDR3 loop: CASSQGPSGATNEKLFF. The DNA for the CDR3 is TGCGCCAGCAGCCAAGGACCGTCTGGGGCAACTAATGAAAAACTGTTTTTT.

The CDR3 sequence is CASSSGRGYEQYF. CDR3 in DNA: TGTGCCAGCAGCTCCGGACGGGGATACGAGCAGTACTTC. This chain connects TRBV11-1 to TRBJ2-7, with D possibly being TRBD2 (5 bases). V was pared by 4 bases and J by 4 bases, with 11 bases between. Germline-derived CDR1 and CDR2 are SGHAT and FQDESV (reference sequence). The CDR3 has 13 amino acids.

This rearrangement joins TRBV2 to TRBJ1-4; a possible D gene is TRBD1 (5 bases). This CDR3 has 15 amino acids. Germline V gene sequence: CDR1 SNHLY, CDR2 FYNNEI. V lost 1 base to trimming and J lost 7 bases, with 13 bases between them. CDR3 sequence (DNA): TGTGCCAGCAGTGAAGGTCTTGTGGGGACTGAAAAACTGTTTTTT. It yields the protein CASSEGLVGTEKLFF.

The genes are TRBV7-8 and TRBJ1-1; 8 positions agree with TRBD1. Trimming at V came to 5 bases and at J to 6 bases, leaving 5 bases not matched to a gene. The CDR3 contains 13 residues. CDR1 and CDR2 (germline): SGHVS, FQNEAQ. For the CDR3, the DNA is TGTGCCAGCAGCCGACGGACAGGGCCTGAAGCTTTCTTT. This sequence encodes CASSRRTGPEAFF.

This clone showed up just a few times. The chain couples TRBV24-1 to TRBJ2-1, with 13 nucleotides matching TRBD2. Per germline, CDR1 KGHDR and CDR2 SFDVKD. This CDR3 has 16 amino acids. V lost 0 bases to trimming and J lost 5 bases; unmatched junction nucleotides: 0. CDR3 sequence reads: CATSDLGTSGDNEQFF. The DNA for the CDR3 is TGTGCCACCAGTGATTTGGGGACTAGCGGGGACAATGAGCAGTTCTTC.

V usage is TRBV7-8 and J usage is TRBJ2-3; the match to TRBD2 covers 11 bases. The germline V gene encodes CDR1 SGHVS and CDR2 FQNEAQ. The ends lost 5 bases at V and 2 bases at J; junction bases unmatched: 6. The CDR3 is 16 amino acids. This CDR3 is CASSQQTSGNTDTQYF. In DNA form, the CDR3 reads TGTGCCAGCAGCCAGCAGACTAGCGGGAACACAGATACGCAGTATTTT.

The gene calls are TRBV6-5 and TRBJ2-5; 8 nucleotides line up with TRBD1. Germline assignment: CDR1 MNHEY and CDR2 SVGAGI. The CDR3 extends over 14 amino acids. The trim removed 9 bases at V and 5 bases at J, leaving 11 bases unmatched. In nucleotides, the CDR3 is TGTGCCAGTGAAGACAGGGGAAGTGTGGAGACCCAGTACTTC. This sequence encodes CASEDRGSVETQYF.

The chain recombines TRBV6-4 with TRBJ2-7, with D uncertain. CDR3 length equals 15 residues. Germline V gives CDR1 MRHNA, CDR2 SNTAGT. Trimming pared 5 bases from V and 6 bases from J, leaving 20 bases between. The CDR3 reads CASSPQPGVLLEQYF. The CDR3 DNA follows: TGTGCCAGCAGTCCTCAGCCGGGCGTCCTGCTCGAGCAGTACTTC.

The CDR3 region is CASSLDRMNTEAFF. The CDR3 bases are TGTGCCAGCAGTCTGGACAGAATGAACACTGAAGCTTTCTTT. V is TRBV2 and J is TRBJ1-1, with a possible D match to TRBD1 (6 bases). Trimming removed 5 bases from V and 0 bases from J, with 10 bases in between. This CDR3 comprises 14 residues. Germline V lookup: CDR1 SNHLY, CDR2 FYNNEI.

The rearrangement links TRBV7-2 to TRBJ1-2, with D uncertain. Trimming removed 10 bases from V and 4 bases from J, with 13 bases in between. Germline CDR1 is SGHTA and CDR2 is FQGNSA. The CDR3 totals 12 residues. The CDR3 coding sequence is TGTGCCATCAGGACGTCCGCCTATGGCTACACCTTC. Protein product: CAIRTSAYGYTF.

The chain joins TRBV11-2 to TRBJ2-7, with D uncertain. Trimming stripped 1 base from V and 1 base from J, with 11 bases between. The CDR3 covers 15 residues. The germline V gene has CDR1 SGHAT and CDR2 FQNNGV. This CDR3 reads CASSLAGLPSYEQYF. CDR3 nucleotide sequence: TGTGCCAGCAGCTTAGCAGGATTACCTTCCTACGAGCAGTACTTC.

The chain uses TRBV30 and TRBJ2-7; D is perhaps TRBD1 or TRBD2 (5 bases each). This CDR3 comprises 11 residues. The ends were cut back, 7 bases at V and 6 bases at J, with 13 bases in the middle. Germline V lookup: CDR1 GTSNPN, CDR2 SVGIG (reference sequence). This CDR3 reads CALGRGAEQYF. As DNA, the CDR3 is TGTGCCTTGGGACGAGGAGCCGAGCAGTACTTC.